The clone carrying this T cell receptor beta chain was found a few times. The data were obtained in a study of T cells after yellow fever vaccination. The CDR3 runs to 17 residues. The J segment lost 0 bases and the V segment lost 5 bases, leaving 8 bases of the junction unmatched. Germline assignment: CDR1 SGHTA and CDR2 FQGNSA. TCRdb reprocessed the 5' RACE reads with MiXCR, giving one entry per CDR3 protein. Seen here are some 300,000 distinct CDR3 sequences, 9.5% to 12% observed once, and the top ten hold around 3.2%. The source was CD4+ T cells sorted from PBMCs, collected 45 days after the yellow fever booster vaccination. The chain uses TRBV7-2 and TRBJ2-4; TRBD1 matches 9 bases. The clonotype was recovered from a man in his late teens or twenties who received the YFV17D yellow fever vaccine. The DNA of the CDR3 is TGTGCCAGCAGCCCGGTACAGGGGGCAGGAGCCAAAAACATTCAGTACTTC. The encoded protein is CASSPVQGAGAKNIQYF. Combining the CDR3 with reference TRBV7-2 and TRBJ2-4 gives the whole variable domain GAGVSQSPSNKVTEKGKDVELRCDPISGHTALYWYRQSLGQGLEFLIYFQGNSAPDKSGLPSDRFSAERTGGSVSTLTIQRTQQEDSAVYLCASSPVQGAGAKNIQYFGAGTRLSVL.